This T cell receptor (beta chain) was captured by sequencing in a study of vaccination effects on CD4 cells after COVID-19. This clone was seen more than once but under ten times. The antigen is unknown. Germline V gives CDR1 SGDLS, CDR2 YYNGEE. CDR3 length: 12 residues. Trimming removed 5 bases at V and 1 base at J, with 6 bases between. TCRdb's table, derived via immunoSEQ multiplex PCR, lists solely in-frame clones and lacks some. The profile covers about 40,000 clones, with about two thirds appearing a single time and about 8.4% taken by the ten largest. Following 10 days of culture, CD4+ T cells were isolated. BNT162b2 vaccine or mRNA-1273 vaccine was given to participants in two doses.

The sequence came from a human donor who received a COVID-19 vaccine. The sequencing used CD4+ T cells from PBMCs cultured without peptide, collected after COVID-19 vaccination. The chain is built from TRBV9 and TRBJ1-1; no definite D call. In DNA, the CDR3 is TGTGCCAGCAGGCACAAGAACACTGAAGCTTTCTTT. Translating gives CASRHKNTEAFF.